This T cell receptor (beta chain) was recovered during a study of early T cells in non-severe SARS-CoV-2 infection (dated by TCRdb to the early 2020s). Notes on the research overall: Because TCR sequencing was done on bulk RNA from unsorted whole blood, the alpha and beta chains could not be paired. The paper as a whole reports these results and caveats: VDJdb matching was skewed toward anti-spike CD8 responses and likely underestimated virus-specific expansions, missing private and CD4 specificities.

The table lists this clonotype with a few counts. What antigen it recognizes has not been identified. No qualities accompany the bases; no much larger clone lies one base away. The method behind the library was 5' RACE. These reads were obtained on a NextSeq 500. To correct for sequencing error and PCR bias, the TCR library protocol tagged individual cDNA molecules with unique molecular identifiers. Both TCR alpha and beta chains were sequenced, and tight co-correlation was observed between alpha and beta sequence abundances in each sample. In the authors' own workflow: Decombinator V4 was used to perform V gene, J gene and CDR3 annotation of TCR sequences. TCRs were defined as expanded if a significant change between any two time points was detected under a Poisson model with p below 0.0001. Abundances of TCRs were expressed as counts per million after normalisation to the total number of TCRs sequenced in each sample. MAIT TCRs were defined by TRAV1-2 paired with TRAJ12, TRAJ20 or TRAJ33, and iNKT TCRs by TRAV10 paired with TRAJ18. A search of VDJdb, accessed on 1 November 2021, was run for TCRs annotated to CMV, EBV and SARS-CoV-2, with TCRs annotated for multiple antigens excluded. TCRdb redid the processing of the public reads, applying fastp at Q25 and MiXCR, and retained in-frame beta chains. Rows matching on CDR3 protein sequence are summarized as one entry with the most common DNA and genes. V and J calls and clone size were set by TCRdb, not the authors. Across this sample there are approximately 76,000 distinct CDR3 sequences, with roughly an eighth seen only once. The leading ten clones occupy approximately 2.4% of the sample.

Set within a cohort of healthcare workers in London, UK, this nested case-control study involved weekly PCR testing of nasopharyngeal swabs along with blood sampling. Healthcare workers were recruited between 23 and 31 March 2020, during the week of the UK lockdown, and were followed weekly for up to roughly 15 weeks. The V and J ends are trimmed by 6 bases and 2 bases, leaving 11 bases between them. The CDR3 goes from the cysteine to the phenylalanine over 15 residues. Of all the DNA, just the CDR3 is kept, 45 bases in frame from base 1. From a lookup of the germline V gene, CDR1 and CDR2 are MNHEY and SVGAGI.

This TCR was sampled from an adult who was a healthcare worker with PCR-confirmed SARS-CoV-2 infection or an uninfected control (not recorded which). The sample consisted of whole blood. The chain is made from TRBV6-5 and TRBJ2-6, with the D segment possibly TRBD1 or TRBD2, each aligning over 5 bases. The nucleotide sequence is TGTGCCAGCAGCTCGAGGGGCGCTGGGGCCAACGTCCTGACTTTC. Its protein is CASSSRGAGANVLTF.